The clone carrying this T cell receptor (beta chain) was seen repeatedly, ten times or more. Its cognate antigen is unknown. These data are taken from a study of T cells in Graves' hyperthyroidism and ophthalmopathy. Overall study results and limits: Through a model of 13 V-J features, ophthalmopathy was separated from stable hyperthyroidism.

Amplified TCR beta CDR3 regions derived from RNA transcripts. TCR CDR3 regions were first amplified by RT-PCR with HTBI primers. TCRdb re-analysed the multiplex PCR reads in MiXCR, keeping a single row per CDR3 protein. The repertoire includes 450,000 to 600,000 distinct CDR3 sequences, about 20% of them detected once, and over 45% sits in the top ten. V was clipped by 2 bases and J by 5 bases; unmatched bases: 12. The CDR3 is 19 amino acids. From germline, CDR1 is LGHDT and CDR2 YNNKEL (reference sequence). The chain employs TRBV3-1 and TRBJ2-5, with TRBD2 matching 15 bases. This clonotype was sampled from a man aged 35 to 55 with Graves' ophthalmopathy. Material for sequencing was blood. The CDR3 DNA is TGTGCCAGCAGCCAACACTCTGGACTAGCGGGGGGGACAGGGGAGACCCAGTACTTC. It yields the protein CASSQHSGLAGGTGETQYF.